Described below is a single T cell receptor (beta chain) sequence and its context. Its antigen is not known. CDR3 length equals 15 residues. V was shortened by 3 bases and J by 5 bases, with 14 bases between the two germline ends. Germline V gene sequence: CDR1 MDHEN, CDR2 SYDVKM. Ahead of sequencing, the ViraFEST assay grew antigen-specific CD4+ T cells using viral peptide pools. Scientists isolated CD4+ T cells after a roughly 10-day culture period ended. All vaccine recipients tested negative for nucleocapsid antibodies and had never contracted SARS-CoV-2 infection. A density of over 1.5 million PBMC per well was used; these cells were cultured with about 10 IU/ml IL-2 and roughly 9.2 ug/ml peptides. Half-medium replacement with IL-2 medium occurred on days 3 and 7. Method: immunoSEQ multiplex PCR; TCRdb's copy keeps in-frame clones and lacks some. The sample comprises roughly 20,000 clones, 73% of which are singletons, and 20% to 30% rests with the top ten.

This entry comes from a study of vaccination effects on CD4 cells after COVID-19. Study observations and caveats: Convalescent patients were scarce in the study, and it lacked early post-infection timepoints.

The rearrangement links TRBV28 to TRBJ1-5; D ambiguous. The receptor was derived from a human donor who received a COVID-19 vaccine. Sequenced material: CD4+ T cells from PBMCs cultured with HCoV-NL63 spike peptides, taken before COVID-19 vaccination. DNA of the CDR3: TGTGCCAGCAGTTTTGTGTACCCCGCGGATCAGCCCCAGCATTTT. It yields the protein CASSFVYPADQPQHF.